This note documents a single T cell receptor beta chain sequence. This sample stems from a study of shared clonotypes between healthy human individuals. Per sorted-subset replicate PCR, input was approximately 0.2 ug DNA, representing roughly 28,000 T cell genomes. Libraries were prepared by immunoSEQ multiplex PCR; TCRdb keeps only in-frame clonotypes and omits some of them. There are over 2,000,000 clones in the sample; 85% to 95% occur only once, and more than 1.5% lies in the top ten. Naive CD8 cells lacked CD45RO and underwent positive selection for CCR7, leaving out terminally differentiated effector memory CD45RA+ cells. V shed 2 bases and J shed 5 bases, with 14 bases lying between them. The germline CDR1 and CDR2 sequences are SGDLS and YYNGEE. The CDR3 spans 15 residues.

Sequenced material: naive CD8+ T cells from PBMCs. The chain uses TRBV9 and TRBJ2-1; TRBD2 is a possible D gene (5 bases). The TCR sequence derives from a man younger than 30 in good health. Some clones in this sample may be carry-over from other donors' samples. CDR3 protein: CASSVGAAPNNEQFF. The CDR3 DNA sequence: TGTGCCAGCAGCGTTGGAGCGGCGCCGAACAATGAGCAGTTCTTC.